The clone carrying this TCR beta chain was counted between two and nine times. Its antigen is not identified. The data were obtained in a study of cytomegalovirus exposure and HLA in healthy donors. Broader study findings: The majority of CMV-associated TCR beta chains were reported as apparently HLA-restricted in a later analysis. Most TCR beta V segments were productive about 87% or about 30% of the time in an earlier analysis. For TCR beta chains, V- and J-gene trimming was later linked to a missense DCLRE1C variant.

Donors were ostensibly healthy at sampling, although undocumented immune exposures were probable. CDR1 is PRHDT, CDR2 FYEKMQ, per germline (reference sequence). The CDR3 has 15 amino acids. With V trimmed by 5 bases and J by 1 base, 4 bases remained unmatched. Use of 60 Vbeta and 13 Jbeta primers characterized the PCR. Generated by immunoSEQ multiplex PCR, the TCRdb table keeps only in-frame clones and is missing some. The sample carries under 150,000 clones, over 70% recorded once. The genes are TRBV13 and TRBJ2-2, with TRBD2 matching over 7 bases. This sequence was found in a man aged 25-40 years in good health and CMV-seronegative. Sequencing was done on a sample of PBMCs. The chain's CDR3 is CASSPRTRNTGELFF. DNA for the CDR3: TGTGCCAGCAGCCCCCGGACTAGGAACACCGGGGAGCTGTTTTTT.